A few counts support the clone carrying this T cell receptor beta chain. This record belongs to a study of blood T cell repertoires in COVID-19. The overall study: The samples span acute and convalescent COVID-19 from the United States, Italy and Spain. PBMCs, B-cell-depleted T cells, or T cells were the source of the cDNA or gDNA that made up the material.

In the study's own analysis: It was from reference gene primer amplification that nucleated cell counts were estimated. The table came from immunoSEQ multiplex PCR; TCRdb's copy has only in-frame clones and leaves some out. V, J and clone size were drawn from that table, and D and trimming were deduced from the DNA. The sample lists around 76,000 clones, around 91% seen once, with about 6.1% in the top ten. Germline-derived CDR1 and CDR2 are SGHNT and YENEEA. The CDR3 sequence is 14 residues long. V dropped 2 bases and J dropped 3 bases, with 7 bases sitting between them. The specimen sequenced was peripheral blood. The receptor was derived from a human donor in a cohort sampled during active COVID-19. The chain links TRBV11-3 to TRBJ2-2, with D unclear. For the CDR3, the DNA is TGTGCCAGCAGCTTAAGGAGAGACACCGGGGAGCTGTTTTTT. Translating it yields CASSLRRDTGELFF.